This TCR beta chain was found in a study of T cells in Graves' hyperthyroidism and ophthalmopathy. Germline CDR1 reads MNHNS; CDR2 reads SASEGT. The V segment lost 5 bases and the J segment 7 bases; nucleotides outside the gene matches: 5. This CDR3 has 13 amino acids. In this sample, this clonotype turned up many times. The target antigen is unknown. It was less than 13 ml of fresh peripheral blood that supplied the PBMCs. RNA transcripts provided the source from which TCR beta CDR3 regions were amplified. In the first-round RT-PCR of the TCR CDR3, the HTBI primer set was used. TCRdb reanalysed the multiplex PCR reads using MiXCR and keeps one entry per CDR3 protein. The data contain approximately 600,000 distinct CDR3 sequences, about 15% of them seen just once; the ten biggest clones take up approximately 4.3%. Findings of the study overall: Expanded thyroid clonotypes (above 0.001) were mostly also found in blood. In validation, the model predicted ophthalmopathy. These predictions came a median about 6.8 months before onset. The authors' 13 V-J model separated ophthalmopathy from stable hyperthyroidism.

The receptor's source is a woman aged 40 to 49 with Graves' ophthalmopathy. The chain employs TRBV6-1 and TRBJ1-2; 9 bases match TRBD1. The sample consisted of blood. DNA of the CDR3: TGTGCCAGCAGTCGAAGGACAGGGGTTGGCTACACCTTC. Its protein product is CASSRRTGVGYTF.